The clone carrying this TCR beta chain has a count of ten or more. Germline V gene data show CDR1 as SEHNR and CDR2 as FQNEAQ (reference sequence). Trimming cost V 5 bases and J 10 bases, with 18 bases left between them. This CDR3 region has 14 residues. TCRdb called the 5' RACE reads again in MiXCR, with one record for every CDR3 protein. The data contain about 250,000 distinct CDR3 sequences, 16% of them singletons. The data belong to a study of T-cell memory formation after mild COVID-19. Sequencing input: PBMCs or a T cell subset sorted from them (not recorded which). This chain connects TRBV7-9 to TRBJ2-1, with D possibly being TRBD1 (6 bases). This receptor was taken from a man between 18 and 35 years old who had mild COVID-19 (a few samples of this study predate the infection). Cell type and time point are not known. The CDR3 loop reads CASSPSKGVGEQFF. CDR3 bases: TGTGCCAGCAGCCCAAGCAAGGGGGTTGGCGAGCAGTTCTTC.